The 10 T cell receptor beta chains below all came from one sample that was sequenced in a study of CD8+ T cells in alopecia areata. It was cDNA, reverse transcribed from extracted RNA, that served as the sequencing template. Measured with immunoSEQ multiplex PCR; TCRdb has only the in-frame clones, and not every one. The data show around 140,000 clones, with about 89% seen just once and about 16% held by the top ten. The source was CD8+ T cells sorted from blood, collected at week 0. These receptors came from a human donor with alopecia areata.

This rearrangement joins TRBV13 to TRBJ2-7; D ambiguous. Germline V gene sequence: CDR1 PRHDT, CDR2 FYEKMQ (reference sequence). V lost 0 bases, J lost 5 bases, and 2 bases lay in between. The CDR3 has 11 amino acids. The CDR3 coding sequence is TGTGCCAGCAGCTTAGGAAACGAGCAGTACTTC. Translation gives CASSLGNEQYF.

CDR3 residues: CASSLTSATSTDTQYF. For the CDR3, the DNA is TGTGCCAGTAGTTTGACTAGCGCCACTAGCACAGATACGCAGTATTTT. The rearrangement links TRBV19 to TRBJ2-3; 8 nucleotides align to TRBD2. The germline gives CDR1 LNHDA, CDR2 SQIVND (reference sequence). CDR3 length: 16 amino acids. Trimming took 5 bases from V and 0 from J; bases not matched to a gene: 7.

The J gene is TRBJ1-2, the V gene TRBV30; tentatively, D is TRBD1 (6 bases). V lost 5 bases, J lost 3 bases, and 10 bases lay in between. Germline V gene sequence: CDR1 GTSNPN, CDR2 SVGIG (reference sequence). This CDR3 contains 12 residues. Here the CDR3 reads CAWGGPDYGYTF. The CDR3 nucleotides are TGTGCCTGGGGGGGCCCGGACTATGGCTACACCTTC.

The chain links TRBV27 to TRBJ2-3, with D hard to call. This CDR3 is built from 14 residues. Germline assignment: CDR1 MNHEY and CDR2 SMNVEV (reference sequence). Trimming cost V 2 bases and J 5 bases, with 11 bases left between them. The DNA for the CDR3 is TGTGCCAGCAGTTTAACGGCTAATAGAGATACGCAGTATTTT. Its translation is CASSLTANRDTQYF.

This clone was seen just once. The chain employs TRBV7-9 and TRBJ1-5; D uncertain. Trimming removed 1 base from V and 1 base from J, with 20 bases in between. CDR3 size: 19 residues. The V gene's germline CDR1 is SEHNR and CDR2 FQNEAQ (reference sequence). CDR3 sequence reads: CASSLVRFGRGGSNQPQHF. The DNA of the CDR3 is TGTGCCAGCAGCTTAGTTCGATTTGGGCGAGGCGGGAGCAATCAGCCCCAGCATTTT.

The J gene is TRBJ2-4, the V gene TRBV19; D is possibly TRBD2 (6 bases). This CDR3 is 17 amino acids long. Germline V lookup: CDR1 LNHDA, CDR2 SQIVND (reference sequence). V was pared by 0 bases and J by 1 base, with 13 bases between. This CDR3 reads CASSIDSGPKAKNIQYF. The CDR3 DNA reads as TGTGCCAGTAGTATAGATAGCGGACCCAAGGCCAAAAACATTCAGTACTTC.

Notes on this clone: Other DNA variants within this sample encode the same CDR3. V usage is TRBV9 and J usage is TRBJ2-7; weak D call: TRBD1 (6 bases). In germline, CDR1 is SGDLS, CDR2 YYNGEE. This CDR3 has 14 amino acids. Trimming removed 0 bases from V and 4 bases from J, with 11 bases in between. CDR3 bases: TGTGCCAGCAGCGTAGTTGGGGGCTCGTACGAGCAGTACTTC. It specifies CASSVVGGSYEQYF.

Remarks on this clone: At one end the junction does not follow the germline gene, possibly because of a read error. The same CDR3 arises from other DNA sequences in this sample as well. The chain carries TRBV16 and TRBJ1-2; tentative D call: TRBD1 (5 bases). CDR1 is KGHSY, CDR2 FQNENV, per germline. This CDR3 contains 14 residues. As DNA, the CDR3 is TGTGCTAGCAGCCACGATTGGGGGGGACCGGGCTACACCTTC. Amino acid sequence: CASSHDWGGPGYTF.

V and J are TRBV30 and TRBJ2-7, with D maybe TRBD2 (5 bases). Germline values: CDR1 GTSNPN, CDR2 SVGIG (reference sequence). This CDR3 is built from 12 residues. Trimming removed 1 base from V and 8 bases from J, with 12 bases in between. The CDR3 protein is CAWSAEGDKQYF. The CDR3 DNA reads TGTGCCTGGAGTGCCGAGGGAGACAAGCAGTACTTC.

The V and J genes are TRBV19 and TRBJ2-7, with D perhaps matching TRBD2 (6 bases). With 5 bases removed from V and 1 base from J, the gap between germline ends came to 15 bases. The CDR3 consists of 15 residues. CDR1 and CDR2 (germline): LNHDA, SQIVND (reference sequence). CDR3 in amino acids: CASSGTVDISYEQYF. Here the CDR3 DNA reads TGTGCCAGTAGTGGGACTGTTGATATATCCTACGAGCAGTACTTC.